This T cell receptor beta chain was sequenced in a study of regulatory T cells in long-lasting Graves disease. Study conclusions and caveats: Accuracy may have been reduced by the small sample size. The study found TRBV28, TRBJ1-2 and TRBJ2-5 favored in persistent disease.

Both iRepertoire HTBI primers and Arm-PCR of CDR3 regions were used to build the TCR beta libraries. Using its own MiXCR run on the multiplex PCR reads, TCRdb lists one record per CDR3 protein. This table has about 530,000 distinct CDR3 sequences, approximately 16% appearing once. Sample time point: newly diagnosed GD, antithyroid drugs for less than 3 months. RNA extracted from PBMCs served as the sequencing template. Germline-derived CDR1 and CDR2 are LGHDT and YNNKEL (reference sequence). The CDR3 runs 12 residues. The J segment lost 8 bases and the V segment lost 7 bases, leaving 7 bases of the junction unmatched. This clonotype came up many times. Its antigen remains unidentified. The same data also contributed to another study, on T cells in Graves' hyperthyroidism and ophthalmopathy. From that paper: Stable Graves' hyperthyroidism denoted no ophthalmopathy progression over 18 months.

Specimen: peripheral blood mononuclear cells (PBMCs), collected at new diagnosis, from a patient treated with antithyroid drugs. This rearrangement joins TRBV3-1 to TRBJ1-1; 7 bases map to TRBD1. The TCR sequence derives from a woman in her forties or fifties with Graves disease. DNA for the CDR3: TGTGCCAGCATCCGACAGGGTTCGGAAGCTTTCTTT. Translating it yields CASIRQGSEAFF.